The present T cell receptor (beta chain) was sequenced within a study of metastatic and nonmetastatic thyroid tumors. This clone appeared many times. Each patient came to thyroid surgery without any prior treatment (of any kind). In the authors' workflow: The study's classifier, a distant-metastasis tool for papillary thyroid cancer, was built using CDR3 differences across clinicopathological groups. TCRdb reprocessed the PCR reads via MiXCR. These V and J calls originate from TCRdb's pipeline instead of the authors' own analysis. The data contain 35,000 to 50,000 clones, less than 5% of them singletons. The CDR3 length is 18 residues. Unmatched junction bases numbered 16, after V lost 12 bases and J lost 0 bases. Germline assignment: CDR1 KGHDR and CDR2 SFDVKD.

Material: blood. The V and J genes are TRBV24-1 and TRBJ2-3, with 11 bases aligning to TRBD2. The receptor comes from a female donor with papillary thyroid cancer or a benign thyroid nodule (not recorded which). Some clones in this sample may be carry-over from other donors' samples. The CDR3 coding sequence is TGTGCCTCGCCTAGGGTTAGCGGGAGGGATTCTAGCACAGATACGCAGTATTTT. Protein sequence: CASPRVSGRDSSTDTQYF.